Sequencing of this TCR beta chain was carried out in a study of T cell responses to AZD1222 COVID-19 vaccine. Concerning this clone itself: Its antigen is not identified.

V lost 4 bases to trimming and J lost 4 bases; unmatched junction nucleotides: 13. The V gene's germline CDR1 is SNHLY and CDR2 FYNNEI. The CDR3 extends over 17 amino acids. Assay used: immunoSEQ multiplex PCR; TCRdb lists only in-frame clones, some missing. Of about 180,000 clones in the sample, 85% to 95% were seen once. Broader study findings: CD4 TCRs covered the whole spike, strongest at regions 160-218 and 743-854. Just a handful of AZD1222 recipients tested seropositive at baseline. Spike-specific TCR breadth and depth grew following two AZD1222 doses.

This specimen consisted of peripheral blood, obtained 28 days after the second AZD1222 dose. The rearrangement uses TRBV2 and TRBJ1-5; 7 bases line up with TRBD1. This receptor was identified in an adult who received the AZD1222 COVID-19 vaccine. The CDR3 DNA reads as TGTGCCAGCAGTGTCTCGACGCGGGACAGCGATAATCAGCCCCAGCATTTT. Residues: CASSVSTRDSDNQPQHF.